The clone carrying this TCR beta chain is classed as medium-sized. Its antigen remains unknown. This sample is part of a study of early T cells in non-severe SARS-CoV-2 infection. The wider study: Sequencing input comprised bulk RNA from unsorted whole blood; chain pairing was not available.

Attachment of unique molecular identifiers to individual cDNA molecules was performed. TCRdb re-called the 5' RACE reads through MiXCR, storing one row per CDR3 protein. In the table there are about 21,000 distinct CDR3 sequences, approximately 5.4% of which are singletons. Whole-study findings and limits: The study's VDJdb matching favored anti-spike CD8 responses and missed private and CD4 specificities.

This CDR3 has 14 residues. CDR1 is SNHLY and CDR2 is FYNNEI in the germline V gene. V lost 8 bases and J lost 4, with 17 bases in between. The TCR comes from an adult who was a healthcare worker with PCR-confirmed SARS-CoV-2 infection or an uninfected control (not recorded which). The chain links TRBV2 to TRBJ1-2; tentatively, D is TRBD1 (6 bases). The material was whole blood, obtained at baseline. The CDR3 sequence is CASRVQGFRYGYTF. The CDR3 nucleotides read TGTGCCAGCCGCGTTCAGGGGTTCCGCTATGGCTACACCTTC.